The 7 T cell receptor beta chains below come from one sample, sequenced in a study of blood T cell repertoires in COVID-19. Data came from immunoSEQ multiplex PCR; TCRdb stores just in-frame clones and leaves some out. The sample has 130,000 to 150,000 clones, about 80% seen once. Sequenced input: peripheral blood. The receptor source for this set is a man in his sixties or seventies who had recovered from COVID-19.

The V and J genes are TRBV2 and TRBJ1-4, with 7 bases lining up with TRBD1. Germline CDR1 reads SNHLY; CDR2 reads FYNNEI. V lost 2 bases and J lost 6; bases outside the gene matches: 6. This CDR3 region has 15 residues. The DNA for the CDR3 is TGTGCCAGCAGTGAACTGGCAGGGGGTTATGAAAAACTGTTTTTT. Its translation is CASSELAGGYEKLFF.

The chain recombines TRBV12-5 with TRBJ2-7; 7 nucleotides agree with TRBD2. The germline CDR1 and CDR2 sequences are LGHNT and FRNRAP. The CDR3 totals 13 residues. V dropped 2 bases and J dropped 6; count of bases not matched to a gene: 4. Here the CDR3 DNA reads TGTGCTAGTGGTTTGCTTGGCGGGAGCGAGCAGTACTTC. This encodes CASGLLGGSEQYF.

The chain has TRBV4-1 and TRBJ1-5; D gene ambiguous. Germline CDR1 MGHRA, CDR2 YSYEKL. This CDR3 spans 15 amino acids. V was shortened by 4 bases and J by 0 bases, with 10 bases between the two germline ends. CDR3 DNA: TGCGCCAGCAGCCGGACCGACTATAGCAATCAGCCCCAGCATTTT. Translated: CASSRTDYSNQPQHF.

The chain couples TRBV9 to TRBJ2-2, with D hard to call. This CDR3 comprises 17 residues. Between the trimmed V and J ends, which lost 2 bases and 1 base, there was a span of 15 bases. Germline V gene data show CDR1 as SGDLS and CDR2 as YYNGEE. CDR3 in amino acids: CASSVNEPGWNTGELFF. The CDR3 nucleotides read TGTGCCAGCAGCGTTAACGAGCCAGGCTGGAACACCGGGGAGCTGTTTTTT.

V and J are TRBV3-1 (or the pseudogene TRBV3-2) and TRBJ2-3, with 10 nucleotides matching TRBD2. This CDR3 region has 16 residues. Germline trimming cut 4 bases from V and 4 bases from J; bases unmatched to any gene: 8. CDR1 is LGHDT, CDR2 YNNKEL, per germline (reference sequence). The CDR3 DNA is TGTGCCAGCAGCCTAGTAAGCGGGAGGGACGCAGATACGCAGTATTTT. Translating it yields CASSLVSGRDADTQYF.

Of note for this clone: This sample also contains other DNA sequences that code for the same CDR3. The chain recombines TRBV11-2 with TRBJ2-7, with D possibly TRBD1 on 6 matching bases. Trimming left V 1 base short and J 1 base short, with 8 bases between. The CDR3 runs 14 residues. Per germline, CDR1 SGHAT and CDR2 FQNNGV. Here the CDR3 DNA reads TGTGCCAGCAGCTTAGTACAGGGATCCTACGAGCAGTACTTC. This encodes CASSLVQGSYEQYF.

The genes are TRBV14 and TRBJ2-7, with 11 bases lining up with TRBD1. The V gene end was trimmed by 1 base and the J gene end by 4 bases; junction bases not matched to a gene: 3. CDR3 length: 15 residues. Germline V CDR1 and CDR2: SGHDN, FVKESK. CDR3 sequence: CASSQAGTGGYEQYF. CDR3 nucleotide sequence: TGTGCCAGCAGCCAAGCCGGGACAGGGGGGTACGAGCAGTACTTC.